This TCR beta chain derives from a study of blood T cell repertoires in COVID-19 (TCRdb year 2020). With respect to the entire study: Samples covering the acute and convalescent phases of COVID-19 were provided by collaborators in the United States, Italy and Spain. The prospective study material was composed of cDNA or gDNA derived from T cells, B-cell-depleted T cells, or PBMCs. The dataset comprised deeply sampled blood TCRbeta repertoires from subjects exposed to, actively infected with, or recovered from COVID-19. The repertoires were released in a freely available public database meant as a resource for research on the immune response to SARS-CoV-2. The samples were drawn from the first 160 participants of the ongoing ImmuneRACE study and from over 950 subjects provided by 6 global collaborators. Nearly every sample came with metadata listing a de-identified subject ID, COVID-19 status, age in years and sex. Where HLA class I and class II types were available, the types were taken from metadata supplied by the sample provider, not from assay-based typing.

Trimming leaves V shorter by 6 bases and J shorter by 7 bases, with the junction holding 10 bases beyond the gene matches. The CDR3 spans 14 residues, from the cysteine through the phenylalanine. Only the CDR3 part of the read is kept: 42 bases, read in frame from the first base. Taken from the germline V gene, the CDR1 and CDR2 loops are MDHEN and SYDVKM. Turning to this clone: Its cognate antigen has yet to be identified. The record has no base qualities; no much larger clone is one base away.

Summary of the overall study and its limitations: How much clinical and demographic metadata was included differed by source and by participant, and the metadata was provided uncurated.

Participants in the prospective study were aged about 18 to 89 years, lived in under 30 United States geographic areas, and enrolled through a virtual design. Cohort assignment in the prospective study relied on participant-reported clinical history from a screening survey and a study questionnaire. Recovered participants in ImmuneRACE Cohort 3 were defined by two consecutive negative NP/OP PCR tests, clearance by a healthcare professional, or resolution of symptoms. Each participant in the prospective study had whole blood, serum and a nasopharyngeal or oropharyngeal swab collected by mobile phlebotomists. Prospective study participants could optionally give additional blood draws and questionnaires over an approximately two-month period. Prospective study blood samples were shipped either frozen or at room temperature before DNA extraction. TCRbeta CDR3 regions were amplified from genomic DNA by means of the immunoSEQ Assay, a bias-controlled multiplex PCR. The source study handled its data this way. Nucleated cell counts per sample were estimated from amplification of reference gene primers within the assay. Sequence reads were collapsed and filtered to measure the absolute abundance of every unique TCRbeta CDR3 rearrangement. For each sample, productive Simpson clonality was calculated as the square root of Simpson's diversity index over productive rearrangements. The table comes from immuneACCESS by way of TCRdb, which keeps in-frame sequences with V and J called. Part of the clones is missing from these tables; in studies checked, under half for an unresolved V gene and the rest for unknown reasons. That table furnishes V, J and clone size, whereas the DNA furnished D and trimming. Here the sample has some 200,000 clones; about 81% occur a single time. The ten biggest clones cover about 9% of the sample.

The specimen sequenced was PBMCs or T cells enriched from blood (not recorded which). The sequence was collected from a man aged 40-49 years who had recovered from COVID-19. The receptor chain draws on TRBV28 and TRBJ2-3, and 7 junction bases match TRBD1. CDR3 reads: CASSHDGQVNTQYF. The nucleotides are TGTGCCAGCAGCCACGATGGACAGGTGAATACGCAGTATTTT.